Sequencing of this TCR beta chain was carried out in a study of CD8+ T cells in alopecia areata. Overall study findings and caveats: The study found TCR sharing across patients less clear than in mice, possibly for HLA reasons. Scalp sequencing also captures normal skin's resident alphabeta T cells.

Treatment meaning: oral pan-JAK inhibitor, 5-10 mg twice daily. The CDR3 contains 14 residues. Germline CDR1 and CDR2: SGHAT and FQNNGV. Between the trimmed V and J ends, which lost 4 bases and 0 bases, there was a span of 4 bases. Sequencing templates came from extracted RNA that was reverse transcribed into cDNA. TCRdb's copy holds only in-frame clones and misses some; the assay was immunoSEQ multiplex PCR. Here the sample spans 200,000 or so clones, around two fifths being singletons. The sample holds a few counts of this clone. Antigen specificity is unknown. This receptor was obtained from a human donor with alopecia areata. Sequenced here: CD4+ T cells sorted from blood, sampled at approximately week 30, from a patient treated with tofacitinib. V usage is TRBV11-2 and J usage is TRBJ2-6; D uncertain. The CDR3 here is CASSSSSGANVLTF. The CDR3 coding sequence is TGTGCCAGCAGCTCGTCCTCTGGGGCCAACGTCCTGACTTTC.